This TCR beta chain was obtained from a study of tumor-infiltrating lymphocytes in primary liver carcinoma. Study-wide context: Measuring about 4.2 to 10 cm across, the tumors were staged as T1-T3 N0M0.

Production of TCR beta cDNA used roughly 500 ng total RNA together with a constant-region primer. Three nested multiplex PCR rounds, a slightly modified ARM-PCR method, built the TCR beta libraries. TRBV1-TRBV30 forward primers and a C-beta reverse primer were used in the first two PCR rounds, which each ran for approximately 10 cycles. Using its own MiXCR run on the multiplex PCR reads, TCRdb lists one record per CDR3 protein. The data hold about 30,000 distinct CDR3 sequences, with roughly 70% observed a single time. Germline CDR1 reads SGHDT; CDR2 reads YYEEEE. The CDR3 runs 14 residues. For this clonotype: Without the conserved terminal phenylalanine or tryptophan, this CDR3 likely stems from a read error.

Co-extraction of both nucleic acids (RNA and DNA) used about 20-34 mg of unsorted bulk tissue. Resection treated the patients' primary liver carcinoma. These patients lived with chronic HBV infection and had never been treated. This chain uses TRBV5-6 with TRBJ1-5; weak D call: TRBD1 (5 bases). The sequencing input was liver tumor tissue from sampling region 3. Subset given: tumor region T3, left-lateral pole. This receptor was obtained from a woman in her 30s with primary liver carcinoma and hepatitis B virus infection. The CDR3 bases are TGTGCCAACAGCTTGAGTGGGACCCATCAGCCCCAGCATTTA. It specifies CANSLSGTHQPQHL.